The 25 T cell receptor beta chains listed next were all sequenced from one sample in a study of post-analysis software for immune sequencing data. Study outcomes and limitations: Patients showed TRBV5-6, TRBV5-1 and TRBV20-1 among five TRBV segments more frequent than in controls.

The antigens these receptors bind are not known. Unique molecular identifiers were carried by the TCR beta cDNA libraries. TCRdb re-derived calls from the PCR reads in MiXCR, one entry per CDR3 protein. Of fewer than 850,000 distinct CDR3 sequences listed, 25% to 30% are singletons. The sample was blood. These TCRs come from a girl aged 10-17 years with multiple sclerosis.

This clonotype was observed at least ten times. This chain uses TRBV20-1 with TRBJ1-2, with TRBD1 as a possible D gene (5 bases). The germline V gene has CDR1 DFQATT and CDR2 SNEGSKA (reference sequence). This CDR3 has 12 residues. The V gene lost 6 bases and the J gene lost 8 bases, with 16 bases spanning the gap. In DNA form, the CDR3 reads TGCAGTGCCCTTCGGGGGACGCGGGGCTACACCTTC. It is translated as CSALRGTRGYTF.

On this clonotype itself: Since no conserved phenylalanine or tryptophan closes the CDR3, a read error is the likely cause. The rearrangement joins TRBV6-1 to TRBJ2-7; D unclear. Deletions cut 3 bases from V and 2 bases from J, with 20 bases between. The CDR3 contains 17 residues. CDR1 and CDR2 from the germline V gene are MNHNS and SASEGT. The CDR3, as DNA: TGTGCCAGCAGTGAGAGAGTGCAACTTGGGCTTCCCTACGAGCAGTACCTC. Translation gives CASSERVQLGLPYEQYL.

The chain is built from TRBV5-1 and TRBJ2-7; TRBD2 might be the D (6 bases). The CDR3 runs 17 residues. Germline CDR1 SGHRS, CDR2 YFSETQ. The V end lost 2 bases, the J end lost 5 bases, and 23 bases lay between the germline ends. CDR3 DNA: TGCGCCAGCAGCTTCGTCGGTGGCGGAGGGGCCCCCCACGAGCAGTACTTC. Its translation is CASSFVGGGGAPHEQYF.

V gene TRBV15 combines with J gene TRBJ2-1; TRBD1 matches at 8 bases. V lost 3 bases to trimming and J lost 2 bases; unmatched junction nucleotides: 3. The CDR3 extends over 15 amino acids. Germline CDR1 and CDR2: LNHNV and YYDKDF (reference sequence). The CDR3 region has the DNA TGTGCCACCAGCAGGAGACAGGGGACCTACAATGAGCAGTTCTTC. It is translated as CATSRRQGTYNEQFF.

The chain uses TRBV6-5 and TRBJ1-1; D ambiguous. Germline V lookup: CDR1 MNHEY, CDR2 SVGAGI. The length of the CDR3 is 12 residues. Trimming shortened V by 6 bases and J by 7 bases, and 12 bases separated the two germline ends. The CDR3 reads CASRYGRDEAFF. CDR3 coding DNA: TGTGCCAGCAGATATGGACGGGATGAAGCTTTCTTT.

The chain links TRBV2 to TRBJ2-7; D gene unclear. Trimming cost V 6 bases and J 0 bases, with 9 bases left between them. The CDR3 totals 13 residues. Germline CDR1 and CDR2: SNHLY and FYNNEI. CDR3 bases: TGTGCCAGCAGGTTCGCCGCCTCCTACGAGCAGTACTTC. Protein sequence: CASRFAASYEQYF.

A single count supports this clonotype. CDR3 sequence reads: CSARYSHPYEQYF. CDR3 DNA: TGCAGTGCTAGATACAGTCACCCCTACGAGCAGTACTTC. This chain uses TRBV20-1 with TRBJ2-7; D unresolved. Germline lookup yields CDR1 DFQATT and CDR2 SNEGSKA (reference sequence). This CDR3 has 13 residues. The V and J ends lost 2 bases and 2 bases respectively, with 10 bases between them.

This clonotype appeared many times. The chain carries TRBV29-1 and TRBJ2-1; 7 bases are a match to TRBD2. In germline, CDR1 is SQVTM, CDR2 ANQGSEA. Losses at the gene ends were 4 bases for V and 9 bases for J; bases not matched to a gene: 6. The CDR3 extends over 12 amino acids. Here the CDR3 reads CSVGRGDGEQFF. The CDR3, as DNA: TGCAGCGTTGGACGGGGGGACGGTGAGCAGTTCTTC.

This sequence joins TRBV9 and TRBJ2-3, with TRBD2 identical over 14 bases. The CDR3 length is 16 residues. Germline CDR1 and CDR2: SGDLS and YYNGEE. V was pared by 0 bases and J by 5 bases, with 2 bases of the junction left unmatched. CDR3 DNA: TGTGCCAGCAGCGTAGTGGGACTAGCGGGAGTAGATACGCAGTATTTT. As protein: CASSVVGLAGVDTQYF. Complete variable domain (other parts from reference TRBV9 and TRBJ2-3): DSGVTQTPKHLITATGQRVTLRCSPRSGDLSVYWYQQSLDQGLQFLIQYYNGEERAKGNILERFSAQQFPDLHSELNLSSLELGDSALYFCASSVVGLAGVDTQYFGPGTRLTVL.

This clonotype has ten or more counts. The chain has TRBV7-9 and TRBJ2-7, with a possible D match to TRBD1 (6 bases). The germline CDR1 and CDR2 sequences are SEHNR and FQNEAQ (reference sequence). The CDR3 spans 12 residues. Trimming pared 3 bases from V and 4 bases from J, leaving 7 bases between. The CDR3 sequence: CASSLGAYEQYF. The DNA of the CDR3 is TGTGCCAGCAGCTTGGGGGCGTACGAGCAGTACTTC.

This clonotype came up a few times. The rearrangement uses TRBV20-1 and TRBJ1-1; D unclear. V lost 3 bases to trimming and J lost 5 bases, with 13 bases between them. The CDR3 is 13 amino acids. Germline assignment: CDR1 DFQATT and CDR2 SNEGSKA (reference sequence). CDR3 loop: CSASPQSGTEAFF. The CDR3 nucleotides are TGCAGTGCTAGCCCCCAGTCGGGGACTGAAGCTTTCTTT.

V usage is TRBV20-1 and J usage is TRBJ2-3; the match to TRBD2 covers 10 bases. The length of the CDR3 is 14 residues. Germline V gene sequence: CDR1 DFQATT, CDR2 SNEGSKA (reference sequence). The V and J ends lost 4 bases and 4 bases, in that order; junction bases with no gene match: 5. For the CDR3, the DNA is TGCAGTGCTAAGCAGCGGGGGGGACCAGATACGCAGTATTTT. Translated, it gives CSAKQRGGPDTQYF.

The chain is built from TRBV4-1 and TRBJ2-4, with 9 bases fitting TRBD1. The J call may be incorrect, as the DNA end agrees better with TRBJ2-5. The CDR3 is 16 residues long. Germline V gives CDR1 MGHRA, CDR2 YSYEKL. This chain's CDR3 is CASSQLQGQGRETQYF. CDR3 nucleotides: TGCGCCAGCAGCCAACTACAGGGACAGGGTAGAGAGACCCAGTACTTC.

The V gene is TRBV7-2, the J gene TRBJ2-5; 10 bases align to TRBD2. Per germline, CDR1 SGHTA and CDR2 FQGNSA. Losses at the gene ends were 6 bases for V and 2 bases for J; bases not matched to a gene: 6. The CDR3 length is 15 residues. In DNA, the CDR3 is TGTGCCAGCAGACCCAGCGGGGGGGGGCAAGAGACCCAGTACTTC. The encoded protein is CASRPSGGGQETQYF. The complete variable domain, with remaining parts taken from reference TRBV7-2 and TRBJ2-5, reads GAGVSQSPSNKVTEKGKDVELRCDPISGHTALYWYRQSLGQGLEFLIYFQGNSAPDKSGLPSDRFSAERTGGSVSTLTIQRTQQEDSAVYLCASRPSGGGQETQYFGPGTRLLVL.

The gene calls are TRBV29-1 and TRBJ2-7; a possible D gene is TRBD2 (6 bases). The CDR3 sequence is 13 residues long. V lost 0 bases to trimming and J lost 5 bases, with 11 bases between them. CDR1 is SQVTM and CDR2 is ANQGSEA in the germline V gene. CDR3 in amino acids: CSVEDQAGNEQYF. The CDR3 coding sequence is TGCAGCGTTGAAGATCAAGCGGGTAACGAGCAGTACTTC.

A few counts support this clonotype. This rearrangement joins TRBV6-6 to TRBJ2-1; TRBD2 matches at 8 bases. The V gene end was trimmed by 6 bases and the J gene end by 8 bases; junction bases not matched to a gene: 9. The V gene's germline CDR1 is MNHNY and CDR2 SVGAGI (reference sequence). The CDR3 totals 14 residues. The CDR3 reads CASRGTSLSDEQFF. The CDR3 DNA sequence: TGTGCCAGCAGGGGGACTAGTCTTTCGGATGAGCAGTTCTTC.

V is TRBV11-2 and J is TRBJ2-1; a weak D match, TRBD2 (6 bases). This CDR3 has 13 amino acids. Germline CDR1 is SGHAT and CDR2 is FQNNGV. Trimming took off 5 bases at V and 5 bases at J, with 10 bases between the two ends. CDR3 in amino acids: CASSGGNNNEQFF. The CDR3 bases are TGTGCCAGCAGCGGGGGGAACAACAATGAGCAGTTCTTC.

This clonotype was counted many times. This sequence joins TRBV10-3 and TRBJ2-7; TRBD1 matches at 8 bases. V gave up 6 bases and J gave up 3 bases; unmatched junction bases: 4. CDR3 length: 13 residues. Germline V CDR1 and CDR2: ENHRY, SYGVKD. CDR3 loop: CAISLGQDYEQYF. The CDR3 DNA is TGTGCCATCAGCCTGGGACAGGACTACGAGCAGTACTTC.

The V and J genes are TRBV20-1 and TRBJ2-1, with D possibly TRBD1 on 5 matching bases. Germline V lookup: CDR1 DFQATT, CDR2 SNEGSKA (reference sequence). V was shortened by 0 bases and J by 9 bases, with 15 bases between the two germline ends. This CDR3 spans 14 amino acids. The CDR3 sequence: CSARDRVRVSEQFF. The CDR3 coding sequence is TGCAGTGCTAGAGATCGAGTCAGGGTGAGTGAGCAGTTCTTC.

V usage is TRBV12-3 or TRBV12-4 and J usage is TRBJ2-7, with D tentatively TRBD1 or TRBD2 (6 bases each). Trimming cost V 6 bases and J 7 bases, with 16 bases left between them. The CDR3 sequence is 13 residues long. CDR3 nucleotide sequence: TGTGCCAGCAGCAACGGGGGCTCTCGGGAGCAGTACTTC. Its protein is CASSNGGSREQYF.

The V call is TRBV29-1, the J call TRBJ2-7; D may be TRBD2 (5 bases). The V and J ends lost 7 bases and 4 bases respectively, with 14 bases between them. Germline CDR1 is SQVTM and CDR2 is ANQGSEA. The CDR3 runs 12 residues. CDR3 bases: TGCAGCGAACCACCGCCGGGGTACGAGCAGTACTTC. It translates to CSEPPPGYEQYF.

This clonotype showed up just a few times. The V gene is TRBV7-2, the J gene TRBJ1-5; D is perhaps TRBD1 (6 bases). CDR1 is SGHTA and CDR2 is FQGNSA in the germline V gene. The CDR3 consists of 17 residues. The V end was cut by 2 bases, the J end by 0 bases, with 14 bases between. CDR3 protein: CTSSLLGGRNSNQPQHF. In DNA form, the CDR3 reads TGTACCAGCAGCTTACTCGGGGGCAGGAATAGCAATCAGCCCCAGCATTTT.

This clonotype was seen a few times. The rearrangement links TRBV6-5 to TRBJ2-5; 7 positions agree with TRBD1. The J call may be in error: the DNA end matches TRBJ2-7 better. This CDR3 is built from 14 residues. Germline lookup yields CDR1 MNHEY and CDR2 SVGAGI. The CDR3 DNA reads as TGTGCCAGCAGTCGCAAACAACAGGGGCTCGAGCAGTACTTC. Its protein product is CASSRKQQGLEQYF.

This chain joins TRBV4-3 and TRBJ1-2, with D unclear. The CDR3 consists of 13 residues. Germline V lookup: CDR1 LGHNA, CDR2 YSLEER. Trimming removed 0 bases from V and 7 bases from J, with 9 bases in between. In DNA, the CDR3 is TGCGCCAGCAGCCAAGAAGGTGCAATTGGCTACACCTTC. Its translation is CASSQEGAIGYTF.

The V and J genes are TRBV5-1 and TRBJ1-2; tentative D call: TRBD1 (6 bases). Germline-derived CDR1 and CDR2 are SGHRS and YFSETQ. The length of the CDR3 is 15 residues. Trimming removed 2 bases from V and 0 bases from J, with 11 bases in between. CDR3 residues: CASSLGTYSNYGYTF. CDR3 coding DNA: TGCGCCAGCAGCTTAGGGACATATTCTAACTATGGCTACACCTTC.